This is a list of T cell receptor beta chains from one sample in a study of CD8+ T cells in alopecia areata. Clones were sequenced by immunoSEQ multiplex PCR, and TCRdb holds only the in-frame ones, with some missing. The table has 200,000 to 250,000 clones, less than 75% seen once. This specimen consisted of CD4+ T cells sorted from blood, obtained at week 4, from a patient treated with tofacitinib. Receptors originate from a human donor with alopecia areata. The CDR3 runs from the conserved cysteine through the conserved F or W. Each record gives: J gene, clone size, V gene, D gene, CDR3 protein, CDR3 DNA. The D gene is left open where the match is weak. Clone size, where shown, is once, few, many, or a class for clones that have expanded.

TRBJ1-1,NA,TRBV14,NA,CASSLIAAEAFF,TGTGCCAGCAGCCTAATAGCAGCGGAAGCTTTCTTT
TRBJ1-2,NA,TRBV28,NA,CASTRSGGGYGYTF,TGTGCCAGCACCCGTTCGGGGGGCGGGTATGGCTACACCTTC
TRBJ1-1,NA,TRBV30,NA,CAWSDNGGAFF,TGTGCCTGGAGTGATAACGGAGGGGCTTTCTTT
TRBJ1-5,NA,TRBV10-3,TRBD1,CAISDTGEPQHF,TGTGCCATCAGTGACACAGGGGAGCCCCAGCATTTT
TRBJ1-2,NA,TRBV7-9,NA,CASSPGRAIYGYTF,TGTGCCAGCAGCCCCGGAAGGGCGATCTATGGCTACACCTTC
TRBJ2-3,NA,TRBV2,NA,CASSDNWAATDTQYF,TGTGCCAGCAGTGACAATTGGGCAGCCACAGATACGCAGTATTTT
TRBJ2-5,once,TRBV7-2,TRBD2,CASSSGGARETQYF,TGTGCCAGCAGCTCCGGGGGGGCGAGGGAGACCCAGTACTTC
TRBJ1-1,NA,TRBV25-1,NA,CASTKWGGDTEAFF,TGTGCCAGCACCAAGTGGGGGGGGGACACTGAAGCTTTCTTT
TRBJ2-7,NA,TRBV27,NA,CASSRGIGEEQYF,TGTGCCAGCAGTCGAGGAATAGGGGAAGAGCAGTACTTC
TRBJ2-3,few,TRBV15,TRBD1,CATSRMGQTSTDTQYF,TGTGCCACCAGCAGGATGGGACAGACCAGCACAGATACGCAGTATTTT
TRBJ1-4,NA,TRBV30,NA,CAVHPRGKNEKLFF,TGTGCCGTCCACCCAAGGGGGAAGAATGAAAAACTGTTTTTT
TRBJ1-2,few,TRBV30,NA,CAWTGERAYGYTF,TGTGCCTGGACGGGGGAGAGAGCCTATGGCTACACCTTC
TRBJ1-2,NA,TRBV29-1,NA,CSVEQGRGYTF,TGCAGCGTTGAACAGGGTCGTGGCTACACCTTC
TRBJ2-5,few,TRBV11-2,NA,CASSLRIIGEAQYF,TGTGCCAGCAGCTTAAGGATCATCGGGGAGGCCCAGTACTTC
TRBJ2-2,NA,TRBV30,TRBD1,CAWSAQGVGELFF,TGTGCCTGGAGTGCCCAGGGGGTCGGGGAGCTGTTTTTT
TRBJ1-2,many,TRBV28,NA,CASSLGRSGSNYGYTF,TGTGCCAGCAGTTTAGGTCGTTCAGGTTCTAACTATGGCTACACCTTC
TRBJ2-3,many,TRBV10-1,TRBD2,CASSEAGVTDTQYF,TGCGCCAGCAGTGAAGCGGGGGTCACAGATACGCAGTATTTT
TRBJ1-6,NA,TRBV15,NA,CATSSNPGRANSPLHF,TGTGCCACCTCCTCTAATCCGGGGAGGGCGAATTCACCCCTCCACTTT
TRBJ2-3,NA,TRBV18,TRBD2,CASSPRPSGGGADTQYF,TGTGCCAGCTCACCAAGGCCTAGCGGGGGAGGAGCAGATACGCAGTATTTT
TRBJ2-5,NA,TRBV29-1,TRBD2,CSVESISGGYQETQYF,TGCAGCGTTGAGTCGATCAGCGGGGGTTACCAAGAGACCCAGTACTTC
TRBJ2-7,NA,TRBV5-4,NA,CASSSERGRGTYEQYF,TGTGCCAGCAGCTCAGAGCGGGGCAGGGGGACCTACGAGCAGTACTTC
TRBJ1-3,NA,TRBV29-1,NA,CSAGGQAGNTIYF,TGCAGCGCCGGGGGCCAGGCTGGAAACACCATATATTTT
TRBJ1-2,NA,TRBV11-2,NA,CASSLDAGPTF,TGTGCCAGCAGCTTAGATGCAGGGCCCACCTTC
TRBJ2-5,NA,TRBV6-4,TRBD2,CAISALGTSEETQYF,TGTGCCATCAGTGCCCTCGGGACTAGCGAAGAGACCCAGTACTTC
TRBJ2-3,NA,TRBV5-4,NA,CASSWGERTQYF,TGTGCCAGCAGCTGGGGAGAGCGTACGCAGTATTTT
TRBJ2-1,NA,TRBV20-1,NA,CSASANEQFF,TGCAGTGCTAGTGCGAATGAGCAGTTCTTC
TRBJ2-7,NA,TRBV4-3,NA,CASSRFRDGSYEQYF,TGCGCCAGCAGCCGGTTCCGGGACGGATCCTACGAGCAGTACTTC